This T cell receptor beta chain was sequenced for a study of vaccination and CD4 T cells after COVID-19. On the study more broadly: Collection of post-COVID samples occurred a median 101 days after diagnosis, spanning a range of 35 to 161. Study conclusions and caveats: Nearly all convalescent vaccine-specific clones, 304 of 307, recognized only SARS-CoV-2 spike.

Sample treatment: approximately nine-day PBMC culture with coronavirus spike peptide pools or control peptides (ViraFEST assay). Cultured CD4+ T cell DNA was sequenced using the Oncomine TCR Beta short-read assay. A single record per CDR3 protein comes from TCRdb applying MiXCR to the PCR reads. The sample consists of more than 13,000 distinct CDR3 sequences, around 74% of them appearing once. Notes on this clonotype: No antigen is known for it.

The source of this sequence is a human donor who had recovered from COVID-19. What was sequenced was CD4+ T cells from blood, cultured in vitro.

DNA of the CDR3: TGTGCCAGCAGTCACGACCAGGGAACGCAAGAGACCCAGTACTTC. Its protein is CASSHDQGTQETQYF. V is TRBV2 and J is TRBJ2-5, with D possibly TRBD1 on 5 matching bases. V was shortened by 5 bases and J by 2 bases, with 15 bases between the two germline ends. Germline values: CDR1 SNHLY, CDR2 FYNNEI. The CDR3 is 15 amino acids.